The 22 T cell receptor beta chains reported below all come from one sample, sequenced in a study of shared clonotypes between healthy human individuals. The method was immunoSEQ multiplex PCR; TCRdb's version includes in-frame clones alone and lacks a portion of them. The sample holds approximately 470,000 clones, roughly 80% seen once. Sequencing was carried out using PBMCs. All receptors derive from a woman in her thirties or forties in good health. Some clones in this sample may be carry-over from other donors' samples.

The V gene is TRBV30, the J gene TRBJ2-2; D is ambiguous. This CDR3 is 13 amino acids long. Germline loops: CDR1 GTSNPN, CDR2 SVGIG (reference sequence). The V gene lost 1 base and the J gene lost 4 bases, with 7 bases spanning the gap. CDR3 amino acids: CAWSGAVTGELFF. For the CDR3, the DNA is TGTGCCTGGAGTGGTGCGGTCACCGGGGAGCTGTTTTTT.

The chain employs TRBV15 and TRBJ1-2; 7 nucleotides align to TRBD1. From germline, CDR1 is LNHNV and CDR2 YYDKDF (reference sequence). With 5 bases clipped from V and 2 bases from J, the junction kept 2 bases outside the gene matches. This CDR3 comprises 13 residues. The CDR3: CATSGGQNYGYTF. The DNA of the CDR3 is TGTGCCACCAGCGGGGGACAGAACTATGGCTACACCTTC.

In the case of this clone: Germline is not matched at one junction end, which may reflect a read error. The chain employs TRBV7-2 and TRBJ2-2, with D perhaps given as TRBD1 or TRBD2 (6 bases each). The CDR3 covers 17 residues. Germline values: CDR1 SGHTA, CDR2 FQGNSA. This CDR3 reads CASSTGGPRENAGELFF. CDR3 in DNA: TGTGCCAGCAGCACTGGGGGGCCCAGGGAGAACGCCGGGGAGCTGTTTTTT.

CDR3 sequence reads: CASSLVMAGGTYNEQFF. CDR3 nucleotide sequence: TGCGCCAGCAGCTTGGTTATGGCGGGAGGAACTTACAATGAGCAGTTCTTC. The rearrangement links TRBV5-1 to TRBJ2-1, with 8 bases that match TRBD2. This CDR3 region has 17 residues. V was pared by 0 bases and J by 4 bases, with 9 bases of the junction left unmatched. Per germline, CDR1 SGHRS and CDR2 YFSETQ.

The chain recombines TRBV5-4 with TRBJ1-1, with D possibly TRBD1 on 6 matching bases. There are 13 residues in the CDR3. CDR1 is SGHNT and CDR2 is YYREEE in the germline V gene (reference sequence). V gave up 4 bases and J gave up 7 bases, with 14 bases separating them. CDR3 DNA: TGTGCCAGCAGCCAGGACAGCCGGGATGAAGCTTTCTTT. Encoded protein: CASSQDSRDEAFF.

The chain is built from TRBV7-8 and TRBJ2-1, with D possibly being TRBD1 (5 bases). Germline assignment: CDR1 SGHVS and CDR2 FQNEAQ. V was clipped by 1 base and J by 8 bases, with 12 bases between them. The CDR3 sequence is 14 residues long. The CDR3 DNA is TGTGCCAGCAGCTTAGTTGTAGGGGCCCATGAGCAGTTCTTC. It translates to CASSLVVGAHEQFF.

This clone was detected once. V and J are TRBV18 and TRBJ2-1; D is unresolved. The CDR3 covers 14 residues. The V gene lost 6 bases and the J gene lost 6 bases, with 15 bases spanning the gap. Germline V gene lookup returns CDR1 KGHSH and CDR2 LQKENI. The CDR3 spells CASSVGHGSNEQFF. The CDR3 DNA follows: TGTGCCAGCTCGGTTGGCCACGGAAGCAATGAGCAGTTCTTC.

The chain employs TRBV15 and TRBJ1-4, with D maybe TRBD1 (6 bases). Germline CDR1 reads LNHNV; CDR2 reads YYDKDF (reference sequence). CDR3 length: 18 residues. The V and J ends lost 0 bases and 4 bases respectively, with 18 bases between them. CDR3 nucleotides: TGTGCCACCAGCAGAGACACCACACAGGGACCGAATAATGAAAAACTGTTTTTT. It encodes CATSRDTTQGPNNEKLFF.

The chain recombines TRBV5-1 with TRBJ1-2; 7 bases line up with TRBD1. The CDR3 extends over 15 amino acids. V lost 0 bases and J lost 6; bases outside the gene matches: 8. In germline, CDR1 is SGHRS, CDR2 YFSETQ. In nucleotides, the CDR3 is TGCGCCAGCAGCTTGGGACAGGGAGGGATCGATGGCTACACCTTC. Protein: CASSLGQGGIDGYTF.

A word on this clone: The sample has other DNA sequences that encode this CDR3 too. The chain recombines TRBV18 with TRBJ1-5, with D hard to call. Trimming took off 6 bases at V and 1 base at J, with 10 bases between the two ends. In germline, CDR1 is KGHSH, CDR2 LQKENI. There are 14 residues in the CDR3. Here the CDR3 DNA reads TGTGCCAGCTCCCCCCTGGGAAGCAATCAGCCCCAGCATTTT. Protein sequence: CASSPLGSNQPQHF. The full variable domain, its missing parts supplied by reference TRBV18 and TRBJ1-5, is NAGVMQNPRHLVRRRGQEARLRCSPMKGHSHVYWYRQLPEEGLKFMVYLQKENIIDESGMPKERFSAEFPKEGPSILRIQQVVRGDSAAYFCASSPLGSNQPQHFGDGTRLSIL.

The genes are TRBV11-2 and TRBJ2-5; perhaps TRBD2 as D (6 bases). V was pared by 1 base and J by 5 bases, with 11 bases between. CDR3 length equals 14 residues. Germline CDR1 SGHAT, CDR2 FQNNGV. CDR3 residues: CASSLAGVPETQYF. CDR3 in DNA: TGTGCCAGCAGCTTAGCGGGAGTTCCGGAGACCCAGTACTTC. Combining the CDR3 with reference TRBV11-2 and TRBJ2-5 gives the whole variable domain EAGVAQSPRYKIIEKRQSVAFWCNPISGHATLYWYQQILGQGPKLLIQFQNNGVVDDSQLPKDRFSAERLKGVDSTLKIQPAKLEDSAVYLCASSLAGVPETQYFGPGTRLLVL.

As to this clone: Given a much more abundant clone one base away, this may be a read error. Other nucleotide sequences in the sample specify the same CDR3. The chain couples TRBV10-3 to TRBJ1-1, with a tentative D call TRBD1 (6 bases). CDR1 is ENHRY and CDR2 is SYGVKD in the germline V gene. This CDR3 is 15 amino acids long. The CDR3 DNA follows: TGTGCAATCAGTGAGTCAATACAGGGAGGGACTGAAGCTTTCTTT. It codes for CAISESIQGGTEAFF.

V is TRBV7-9 and J is TRBJ2-3, with 10 bases identical to TRBD2. Germline V gene sequence: CDR1 SEHNR, CDR2 FQNEAQ (reference sequence). The CDR3 is 16 amino acids. V lost 3 bases to trimming and J lost 1 base; unmatched junction nucleotides: 4. The CDR3 DNA sequence: TGTGCCAGCAGCTTCCGGACTAGCGGTCGCACAGATACGCAGTATTTT. Translating gives CASSFRTSGRTDTQYF.

V is TRBV9 and J is TRBJ2-7; 8 bases are a match to TRBD2. The CDR3 is 14 amino acids. Germline CDR1 is SGDLS and CDR2 is YYNGEE. J was trimmed by 5 bases and V by 3 bases; bases with no gene match: 7. This chain's CDR3 is CASSEAGVPHEQYF. The CDR3 DNA reads as TGTGCCAGCAGCGAAGCGGGAGTACCCCACGAGCAGTACTTC.

The chain employs TRBV5-3 and TRBJ2-1, with 7 positions matching TRBD2. TRBV5-3 is given ORF status, its function remaining uncertain. The ends lost 2 bases at V and 0 bases at J; junction bases unmatched: 29. This CDR3 comprises 24 residues. The CDR3, as DNA: TGTGCCAGAAGCTTCCGGTACGGACTAGGGGCTCTTGGGCGAAGGGCTAGCTCCTACAATGAGCAGTTCTTC. Translating gives CARSFRYGLGALGRRASSYNEQFF.

CDR3 DNA sequence: TGTGCCAGCAGTGTCACAGGGTTGTGGACTGAAGCTTTCTTT. Amino acid sequence: CASSVTGLWTEAFF. This rearrangement joins TRBV6-1 to TRBJ1-1; tentatively, D is TRBD1 (6 bases). Trimming removed 4 bases from V and 5 bases from J, with 14 bases in between. The CDR3 is made up of 14 amino acids. Germline V CDR1 and CDR2: MNHNS, SASEGT.

The chain couples TRBV27 to TRBJ1-2; D is ambiguous. V lost 4 bases to trimming and J lost 8 bases, with 23 bases between them. CDR1 and CDR2 from the germline V gene are MNHEY and SMNVEV (reference sequence). This CDR3 comprises 16 residues. This chain's CDR3 is CASSSSRTVGNRGYTF. In DNA form, the CDR3 reads TGTGCCAGCAGTTCTAGTCGGACTGTAGGCAACCGGGGCTACACCTTC.

V gene TRBV7-3 combines with J gene TRBJ2-1, with D perhaps matching TRBD1 or TRBD2 (6 bases each). The V end was cut by 2 bases, the J end by 4 bases, with 15 bases between. The length of the CDR3 is 16 residues. CDR1 and CDR2 (germline): SGHTA, FQGTGA. CDR3 sequence reads: CASSLYLAGTYNEQFF. In DNA, the CDR3 is TGTGCCAGCAGCTTATATTTGGCGGGGACATACAATGAGCAGTTCTTC.

This chain links TRBV5-4 with TRBJ2-2; TRBD2 matches at 9 bases. V dropped 1 base and J dropped 7; count of bases not matched to a gene: 8. The germline gives CDR1 SGHNT, CDR2 YYREEE (reference sequence). This CDR3 comprises 16 residues. The CDR3 DNA reads TGTGCCAGCAGCTTGAAACTAGCGGGTCCAGACGGGGAGCTGTTTTTT. Amino acids: CASSLKLAGPDGELFF. The full variable domain, completed using reference TRBV5-4 and TRBJ2-2, is ETGVTQSPTHLIKTRGQQVTLRCSSQSGHNTVSWYQQALGQGPQFIFQYYREEENGRGNFPPRFSGLQFPNYSSELNVNALELDDSALYLCASSLKLAGPDGELFFGEGSRLTVL.

A few counts support this clone. V usage is TRBV7-3 and J usage is TRBJ1-2; no firm D call. Between the trimmed V and J ends, which lost 0 bases and 6 bases, there was a span of 14 bases. The CDR3 consists of 15 residues. Germline V lookup: CDR1 SGHTA, CDR2 FQGTGA. CDR3 amino acids: CASSLTEGGPDGYTF. For the CDR3, the DNA is TGTGCCAGCAGCTTAACCGAGGGAGGGCCGGATGGCTACACCTTC.

For the CDR3, the DNA is TGTGCCAGTAGTATAGCGGGTAGTGGGTCCTACAATGAGCAGTTCTTC. This gives the protein CASSIAGSGSYNEQFF. The rearrangement links TRBV19 to TRBJ2-1; D is unclear. V shed 1 base and J shed 1 base, with 11 bases lying between them. From germline, CDR1 is LNHDA and CDR2 SQIVND (reference sequence). The CDR3 has 16 amino acids.

The chain combines TRBV5-1 with TRBJ2-1; D may be TRBD2 (6 bases). V lost 3 bases and J lost 0, with 10 bases in between. The CDR3 spans 15 residues. Looked up from germline, CDR1 is SGHRS and CDR2 is YFSETQ. CDR3 amino acids: CASSSSTSSYNEQFF. CDR3 DNA sequence: TGCGCCAGCAGCTCTTCGACTAGCTCCTACAATGAGCAGTTCTTC.